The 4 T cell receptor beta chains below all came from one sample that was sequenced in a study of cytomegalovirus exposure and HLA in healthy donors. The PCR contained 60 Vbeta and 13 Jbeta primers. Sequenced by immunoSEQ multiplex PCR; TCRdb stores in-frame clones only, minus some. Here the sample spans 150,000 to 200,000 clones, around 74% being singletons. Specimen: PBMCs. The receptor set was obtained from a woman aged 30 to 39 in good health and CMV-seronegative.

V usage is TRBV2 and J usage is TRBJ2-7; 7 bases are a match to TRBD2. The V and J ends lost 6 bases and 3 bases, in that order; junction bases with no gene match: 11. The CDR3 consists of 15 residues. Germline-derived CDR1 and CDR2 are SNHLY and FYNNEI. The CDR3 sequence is CASSLIGGTIYEQYF. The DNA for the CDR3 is TGTGCCAGCAGCTTAATCGGTGGGACTATCTACGAGCAGTACTTC. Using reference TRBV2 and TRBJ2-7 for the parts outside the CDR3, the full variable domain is EPEVTQTPSHQVTQMGQEVILRCVPISNHLYFYWYRQILGQKVEFLVSFYNNEISEKSEIFDDQFSVERPDGSNFTLKIRSTKLEDSAMYFCASSLIGGTIYEQYFGPGTRLTVT.

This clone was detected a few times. CDR3 bases: TGTGCCAGCAGTGAGCTAGCGGGGGGCCCTTCTGAGCAGTTCTTC. It translates to CASSELAGGPSEQFF. This rearrangement joins TRBV2 to TRBJ2-1, with 11 positions matching TRBD2. The CDR3 is 15 residues long. The V and J ends lost 3 bases and 9 bases, in that order; junction bases with no gene match: 7. Germline assignment: CDR1 SNHLY and CDR2 FYNNEI.

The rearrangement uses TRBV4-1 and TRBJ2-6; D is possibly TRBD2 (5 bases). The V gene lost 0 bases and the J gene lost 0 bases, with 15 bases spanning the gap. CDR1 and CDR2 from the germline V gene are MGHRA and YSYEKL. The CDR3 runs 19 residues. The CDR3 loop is CASSQESVSGNSGANVLTF. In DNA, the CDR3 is TGCGCCAGCAGCCAAGAAAGTGTATCGGGAAACTCTGGGGCCAACGTCCTGACTTTC.

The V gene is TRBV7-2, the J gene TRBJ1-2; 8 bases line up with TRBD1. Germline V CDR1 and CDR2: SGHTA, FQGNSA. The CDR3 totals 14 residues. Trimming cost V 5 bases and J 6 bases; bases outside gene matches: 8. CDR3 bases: TGTGCCAGCAGCGCGTTGGGACAGGTGAATGGCTACACCTTC. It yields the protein CASSALGQVNGYTF.